The 23 T cell receptor beta chains below were found in one sample sequenced in a study of blood T cell repertoires in COVID-19. The protocol was immunoSEQ multiplex PCR, while the TCRdb copy is restricted to in-frame clones and leaves out a portion. The sample includes around 250,000 clones, around 87% seen only once; the top ten take roughly 1.6%. Sequenced input: PBMCs or T cells enriched from blood (not recorded which). The receptors were gathered from a woman aged 45-60 years who had recovered from COVID-19.

This rearrangement joins TRBV24-1 to TRBJ2-5; D is ambiguous. V was pared by 4 bases and J by 1 base, with 9 bases between. The CDR3 extends over 14 amino acids. The V gene's germline CDR1 is KGHDR and CDR2 SFDVKD. The CDR3 DNA is TGTGCCACCAGTGACAGGAACCCCCAAGAGACCCAGTACTTC. Amino acid sequence: CATSDRNPQETQYF.

A few counts support this clone. The chain is built from TRBV5-1 and TRBJ1-6; 8 bases match TRBD1. After removal of 1 base from V and 10 bases from J, the junction contained 4 bases not matched to a gene. The CDR3 has 14 residues. CDR1 and CDR2 (germline): SGHRS, YFSETQ. The CDR3 is CASSLTGGDSPLHF. The CDR3 DNA follows: TGCGCCAGCAGCTTGACAGGGGGGGACTCACCCCTCCACTTT.

This chain links TRBV30 with TRBJ2-2; a possible D gene is TRBD1 (5 bases). Germline V lookup: CDR1 GTSNPN, CDR2 SVGIG (reference sequence). CDR3 length equals 14 residues. V lost 6 bases and J 4 bases, leaving 15 bases between the germline ends. CDR3: CACSKGLSTGELFF. The CDR3 DNA reads as TGTGCCTGTTCAAAGGGGTTGAGCACCGGGGAGCTGTTTTTT.

In DNA form, the CDR3 reads TGTGCCAGCAGGGGGACAGCTATTATGAACACTGAAGCTTTCTTT. Encoded protein: CASRGTAIMNTEAFF. The chain couples TRBV6-4 to TRBJ1-1, with TRBD1 matching 7 bases. V gave up 6 bases and J gave up 0 bases; unmatched junction bases: 7. This CDR3 has 15 residues. Germline CDR1 MRHNA, CDR2 SNTAGT.

The chain links TRBV5-1 to TRBJ2-7; the D gene is possibly TRBD1 (6 bases). This CDR3 contains 14 residues. Germline values: CDR1 SGHRS, CDR2 YFSETQ. V gave up 5 bases and J gave up 1 base, with 13 bases separating them. CDR3 sequence reads: CASRGPGQSYEQYF. The CDR3 coding sequence is TGCGCCAGCAGAGGACCGGGACAATCCTACGAGCAGTACTTC.

V and J are TRBV3-1 (or the pseudogene TRBV3-2) and TRBJ2-5; 7 bases are a match to TRBD1. Germline trimming cut 4 bases from V and 5 bases from J; bases unmatched to any gene: 7. The CDR3 runs 14 residues. Germline V gene sequence: CDR1 LGHDT, CDR2 YNNKEL (reference sequence). The DNA of the CDR3 is TGTGCCAGCAGCCCCCTCAGGGGGACGGAGACCCAGTACTTC. This sequence encodes CASSPLRGTETQYF.

The CDR3 coding sequence is TGTGCCAGCAGTGAATTCGGGGATTCACCCCTCCACTTT. Protein: CASSEFGDSPLHF. The chain has TRBV2 and TRBJ1-6, with D uncertain. Trimming stripped 2 bases from V and 8 bases from J, with 7 bases between. Per germline, CDR1 SNHLY and CDR2 FYNNEI. There are 13 residues in the CDR3.

The rearrangement links TRBV15 to TRBJ2-2; the D gene is possibly TRBD1 (5 bases). The germline V and J ends were trimmed by 0 bases and 5 bases, with 16 bases remaining between them. Germline CDR1 and CDR2: LNHNV and YYDKDF (reference sequence). This CDR3 is 17 amino acids long. The CDR3 nucleotides are TGTGCCACCAGCAGAGATCGGCAGGGTTATGTAACCGGGGAGCTGTTTTTT. This sequence encodes CATSRDRQGYVTGELFF.

The rearrangement joins TRBV4-1 to TRBJ2-1, with 9 bases identical to TRBD2. V dropped 1 base and J dropped 3; count of bases not matched to a gene: 7. Looked up from germline, CDR1 is MGHRA and CDR2 is YSYEKL. The CDR3 loop spans 17 amino acids. DNA for the CDR3: TGCGCCAGCAGCCAAGTCATAGCGGGAGTGGGCTACAATGAGCAGTTCTTC. Its protein is CASSQVIAGVGYNEQFF.

The chain couples TRBV27 to TRBJ1-3; 7 nucleotides line up with TRBD1. V lost 3 bases, J lost 4 bases, and 0 bases stayed unmatched. CDR3 length: 13 amino acids. The germline gives CDR1 MNHEY, CDR2 SMNVEV (reference sequence). The CDR3 sequence is CASSFRGGNTIYF. CDR3 coding DNA: TGTGCCAGCAGTTTCAGGGGGGGAAACACCATATATTTT.

The genes are TRBV10-2 and TRBJ1-4, with D unresolved. The ends were cut back, 3 bases at V and 10 bases at J, with 9 bases in the middle. The CDR3 sequence is 12 residues long. Germline V gives CDR1 WSHSY, CDR2 SAAADI. The CDR3 DNA is TGCGCCAGCAGTGACTCGCGGCGAAAACTGTTTTTT. It yields the protein CASSDSRRKLFF.

The chain links TRBV19 to TRBJ2-2; perhaps TRBD2 as D (5 bases). Germline CDR1 reads LNHDA; CDR2 reads SQIVND (reference sequence). This CDR3 contains 15 residues. Trimming removed 3 bases at V and 4 bases at J, with 12 bases between. The DNA of the CDR3 is TGTGCCAGTAGTATCCGACGGACTCTCACCGGGGAGCTGTTTTTT. Its protein product is CASSIRRTLTGELFF.

This clone was counted once. Distinct nucleotide sequences in the sample also encode this CDR3. The CDR3 spells CASSLPGNYGYTF. The CDR3 nucleotides read TGTGCCAGCAGTTTACCGGGTAACTATGGCTACACCTTC. The chain joins TRBV28 to TRBJ1-2; no definite D call. There are 13 residues in the CDR3. Between the trimmed V and J ends, which lost 2 bases and 1 base, there was a span of 5 bases. The germline gives CDR1 MDHEN, CDR2 SYDVKM.

This clone was observed a single time. The chain is built from TRBV5-1 and TRBJ1-5; TRBD1 agrees at 7 bases. V trimming: 4 bases; J trimming: 1 base; junction bases outside the gene matches: 8. CDR1 and CDR2 from the germline V gene are SGHRS and YFSETQ. The CDR3 is made up of 16 amino acids. The CDR3: CASSEGTGASNQPQHF. The CDR3 region has the DNA TGCGCCAGCAGCGAGGGAACAGGGGCCAGCAATCAGCCCCAGCATTTT.

This clone has just one count. The chain uses TRBV18 and TRBJ1-1; D unclear. V lost 3 bases and J lost 0, with 8 bases in between. The CDR3 loop spans 14 amino acids. Germline V CDR1 and CDR2: KGHSH, LQKENI. As DNA, the CDR3 is TGTGCCAGCTCACCTTATGGCCTGAACACTGAAGCTTTCTTT. Its protein product is CASSPYGLNTEAFF.

The chain couples TRBV29-1 to TRBJ1-2; 7 bases are a match to TRBD1. CDR3 size: 13 residues. With V trimmed by 3 bases and J by 8 bases, 9 bases remained unmatched. Germline V gene lookup returns CDR1 SQVTM and CDR2 ANQGSEA. In nucleotides, the CDR3 is TGCAGCGTTGATCGTCAGGGGGTGGGAGGCTACACCTTC. It is translated as CSVDRQGVGGYTF.

This sequence joins TRBV4-3 and TRBJ1-6, with a weak D call TRBD1 (5 bases). V lost 4 bases and J lost 10, with 11 bases in between. The CDR3 spans 13 residues. Germline V gene lookup returns CDR1 LGHNA and CDR2 YSLEER. This CDR3 is CASSRGRESPLHF. As DNA, the CDR3 is TGCGCCAGCAGCCGGGGGAGGGAGTCACCCCTCCACTTT.

V and J are TRBV10-3 and TRBJ1-2; TRBD1 agrees at 7 bases. The CDR3 covers 12 residues. Germline CDR1 and CDR2: ENHRY and SYGVKD. V was clipped by 6 bases and J by 4 bases; unmatched bases: 2. CDR3 nucleotide sequence: TGTGCCATCAGGGGGGACAGCTATGGCTACACCTTC. The encoded protein is CAIRGDSYGYTF.

The CDR3 region is CASSDDTHHEALNEQFF. CDR3 nucleotides: TGCGCCAGCAGTGACGACACCCACCATGAAGCCCTCAATGAGCAGTTCTTC. The V gene is TRBV10-1, the J gene TRBJ2-1, with D uncertain. The CDR3 spans 17 residues. V was shortened by 3 bases and J by 6 bases, with 21 bases between the two germline ends. CDR1 and CDR2 (germline): WNHNN, SYGVQD (reference sequence).

The chain employs TRBV7-2 and TRBJ2-1; D remains ambiguous. Between the trimmed V and J ends, which lost 5 bases and 8 bases, there was a span of 7 bases. CDR3 size: 11 residues. Germline V gives CDR1 SGHTA, CDR2 FQGNSA. DNA of the CDR3: TGTGCCAGCAGCCATAGAGATGAGCAGTTCTTC. Amino acids: CASSHRDEQFF.

The V and J genes are TRBV5-5 and TRBJ1-2, with D possibly being TRBD1 (5 bases). V was cut by 2 bases and J by 1 base, with 9 bases left in between. The length of the CDR3 is 14 residues. The V gene's germline CDR1 is SGHKS and CDR2 YYEKEE (reference sequence). The chain's CDR3 is CASSLAGINYGYTF. In DNA, the CDR3 is TGTGCCAGCAGCTTAGCAGGGATTAACTATGGCTACACCTTC.

The chain recombines TRBV30 with TRBJ1-1; possibly TRBD1 for D (6 bases). CDR1 and CDR2 (germline): GTSNPN, SVGIG (reference sequence). Trimming took off 1 base at V and 10 bases at J, with 10 bases between the two ends. The CDR3 consists of 11 residues. The CDR3 sequence is CAWSDQGRAFF. The CDR3, as DNA: TGTGCCTGGAGTGATCAGGGGAGAGCTTTCTTT.

In DNA form, the CDR3 reads TGCGCCAGCAGCCAAGATACGGGAACCTACAATGAGCAGTTCTTC. Its protein is CASSQDTGTYNEQFF. The chain uses TRBV4-3 and TRBJ2-1; D possibly corresponds to TRBD2 (5 bases). This CDR3 is built from 15 residues. Germline loops: CDR1 LGHNA, CDR2 YSLEER. Trimming stripped 0 bases from V and 2 bases from J, with 8 bases between.